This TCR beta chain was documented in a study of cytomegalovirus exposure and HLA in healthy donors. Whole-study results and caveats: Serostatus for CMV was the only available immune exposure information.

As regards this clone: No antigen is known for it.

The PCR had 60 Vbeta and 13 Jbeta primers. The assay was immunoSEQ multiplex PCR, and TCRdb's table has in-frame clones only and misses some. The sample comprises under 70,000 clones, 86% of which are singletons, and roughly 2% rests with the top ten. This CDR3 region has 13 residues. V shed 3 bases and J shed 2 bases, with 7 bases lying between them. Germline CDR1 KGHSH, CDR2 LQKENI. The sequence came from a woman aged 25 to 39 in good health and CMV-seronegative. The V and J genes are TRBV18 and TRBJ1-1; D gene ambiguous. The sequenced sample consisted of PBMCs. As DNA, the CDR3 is TGTGCCAGCTCACCCGGGTTTAACACTGAAGCTTTCTTT. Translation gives CASSPGFNTEAFF.